A single sample gave rise to the 8 T cell receptor beta chains below, sequenced in a study of response to subunit inactivated influenza vaccine. From the RT-PCR reads, TCRdb called clonotypes with MiXCR, one entry per CDR3 protein. The sample records about 570,000 distinct CDR3 sequences, around 10% being singletons. These same data were also listed under a study on T cells expressing NK-cell markers. That work adds: As the method of synthesis, 5'RACE template switching with UMIs yielded TCR beta cDNA.

The sequences come from PBMCs from blood, collected on the day of vaccination. The receptors originated from a man over 45 who received an inactivated influenza vaccine.

The chain couples TRBV6-2 or TRBV6-3 to TRBJ2-2; 14 nucleotides align to TRBD2. This CDR3 contains 17 residues. Germline values: CDR1 MNHEY, CDR2 SVGEGT. V lost 5 bases to trimming and J lost 3 bases; unmatched junction nucleotides: 5. Here the CDR3 DNA reads TGTGCCAGCAGTACGGGACTAGCGGGAGCGGACACCGGGGAGCTGTTTTTT. Encoded protein: CASSTGLAGADTGELFF.

This clonotype occurred a few times. This chain links TRBV6-2 or TRBV6-3 with TRBJ2-2; 12 bases fit TRBD2. The V gene's germline CDR1 is MNHEY and CDR2 SVGEGT. V trimming: 5 bases; J trimming: 0 bases; junction bases outside the gene matches: 7. The CDR3 is 18 amino acids. Written as DNA, the CDR3 is TGTGCCAGCAGTCGTAAACTAGCGGGGGGCCCGAACACCGGGGAGCTGTTTTTT. It translates to CASSRKLAGGPNTGELFF.

The chain employs TRBV2 and TRBJ2-7, with a possible D match to TRBD1 (6 bases). Trimming pared 7 bases from V and 5 bases from J, leaving 15 bases between. CDR1 and CDR2 from the germline V gene are SNHLY and FYNNEI. The CDR3 extends over 13 amino acids. The CDR3 DNA is TGTGCCAGCACACCACAGGGTCGCAACGAGCAGTACTTC. It translates to CASTPQGRNEQYF.

At least ten counts were recorded for this clonotype. A much larger clone lies a single base off, so this may be a read error. This chain links TRBV12-3 or TRBV12-4 with TRBJ2-2, with unresolved D. Trimming stripped 6 bases from V and 3 bases from J, with 5 bases between. The CDR3 spans 12 residues. The CDR3, as DNA: TGTGCCAGCAGATGGGACACCGGGGAGCTGTTTTTT. Translated, it gives CASRWDTGELFF.

The chain recombines TRBV2 with TRBJ2-1; 15 bases agree with TRBD2. In germline, CDR1 is SNHLY, CDR2 FYNNEI. The ends lost 5 bases at V and 5 bases at J; junction bases unmatched: 1. The CDR3 is 15 amino acids. Written as DNA, the CDR3 is TGTGCCAGCAGTTGGACTAGCGGGGGGGACAATGAGCAGTTCTTC. It codes for CASSWTSGGDNEQFF.

The V gene is TRBV28, the J gene TRBJ2-2; 8 bases are shared with TRBD1. The trim removed 6 bases at V and 6 bases at J, leaving 6 bases unmatched. The CDR3 extends over 14 amino acids. Germline loops: CDR1 MDHEN, CDR2 SYDVKM. The CDR3 DNA reads TGTGCCAGCAGGCGGACAGGGTACCCCGGGGAGCTGTTTTTT. Its protein is CASRRTGYPGELFF.

The chain couples TRBV11-3 to TRBJ2-2; D is unresolved. Germline V gene data show CDR1 as SGHNT and CDR2 as YENEEA. Deletions cut 1 base from V and 6 bases from J, with 6 bases between. There are 13 residues in the CDR3. CDR3 DNA: TGTGCCAGCAGCTTAGTTTTTGCCGGGGAGCTGTTTTTT. Translating it yields CASSLVFAGELFF. The full variable domain, its missing parts supplied by reference TRBV11-3 and TRBJ2-2, is EAGVVQSPRYKIIEKKQPVAFWCNPISGHNTLYWYLQNLGQGPELLIRYENEEAVDDSQLPKDRFSAERLKGVDSTLKIQPAELGDSAVYLCASSLVFAGELFFGEGSRLTVL.

The rearrangement uses TRBV5-1 and TRBJ1-2; D is unresolved. Per germline, CDR1 SGHRS and CDR2 YFSETQ. V was trimmed by 1 base and J by 6 bases, leaving 4 bases between them. The CDR3 is made up of 11 amino acids. The CDR3 coding sequence is TGCGCCAGCAGCTTGAACCATGGCTACACCTTC. This gives the protein CASSLNHGYTF.